Reported below is one T cell receptor (beta chain). The data originate from a study of tumor-infiltrating lymphocytes in oesophageal squamous cell carcinoma. Germline lookup yields CDR1 SGHVS and CDR2 FQNEAQ. The CDR3 has 15 residues. TCRdb recomputed calls from the PCR reads with MiXCR, one row per CDR3 protein. The data contain approximately 15,000 distinct CDR3 sequences, around 48% of them singletons. Sequencing input: esophageal tumor tissue. The V and J genes are TRBV7-8 and TRBJ2-5; 12 bases align to TRBD2. The DNA end lines up better with TRBJ2-1; the J call may be wrong. The source of this sequence is a male donor with esophageal squamous cell carcinoma. The CDR3 reads CASSFRLAGADEQFF. Written as DNA, the CDR3 is TGTGCCAGCAGCTTCCGACTAGCGGGAGCGGACGAGCAGTTCTTC.